Below, 29 T cell receptor beta chains from the same sample are listed, as sequenced in a study of blood T cell repertoires in COVID-19. TCRdb keeps only in-frame clones here, not all; method: immunoSEQ multiplex PCR. The sample holds around 250,000 clones, under 90% seen once. The sample comprised peripheral blood. These receptors all come from a human donor in a cohort sampled during active COVID-19.

Only a few counts were recorded for this clone. J is TRBJ1-2 and V is TRBV5-1, with TRBD1 matching over 7 bases. Germline V gene data show CDR1 as SGHRS and CDR2 as YFSETQ. CDR3 length: 14 residues. With V trimmed by 2 bases and J by 3 bases, 4 bases remained unmatched. CDR3 nucleotides: TGCGCCAGCAGCTTTGGTGGGACAGACTATGGCTACACCTTC. Its protein is CASSFGGTDYGYTF.

This clone was picked up one time. This chain links TRBV23-1 with TRBJ2-7; TRBD1 agrees at 9 bases. TRBV23-1 is flagged as an ORF with uncertain function. CDR3 length: 19 residues. V shed 4 bases, J shed 2 bases, and the junction held 18 bases outside the gene matches. CDR3 amino acids: CASSPGKTGGLEVTYEQYF. CDR3 nucleotide sequence: TGCGCCAGCAGTCCCGGGAAAACAGGGGGCCTAGAGGTCACCTACGAGCAGTACTTC.

This rearrangement joins TRBV2 to TRBJ1-4; the D is unclear. The CDR3 extends over 17 amino acids. V was cut by 6 bases and J by 3 bases, with 20 bases left in between. The germline CDR1 and CDR2 sequences are SNHLY and FYNNEI. CDR3 nucleotide sequence: TGTGCCAGCAGCCAGCAGACTTATGGAGGGTCTAATGAAAAACTGTTTTTT. Translation: CASSQQTYGGSNEKLFF.

This sequence joins TRBV11-2 and TRBJ2-4; unclear D gene. Trimming took 2 bases from V and 7 from J, leaving 6 bases between them. The CDR3 has 12 residues. CDR1 and CDR2 (germline): SGHAT, FQNNGV. The CDR3 coding sequence is TGTGCCAGCAGCTTAACCCGGAACATTCAGTACTTC. Residues: CASSLTRNIQYF.

This rearrangement joins TRBV16 to TRBJ2-3; no clear D gene. This CDR3 region has 15 residues. V was trimmed by 2 bases and J by 1 base, leaving 10 bases between them. Germline lookup yields CDR1 KGHSY and CDR2 FQNENV. In nucleotides, the CDR3 is TGTGCCAGCAGCCAAGTCGCGTCTGGCACAGATACGCAGTATTTT. It is translated as CASSQVASGTDTQYF.

The chain couples TRBV19 to TRBJ1-1; no clear D. Trimming cost V 7 bases and J 4 bases, with 10 bases left between them. From germline, CDR1 is LNHDA and CDR2 SQIVND (reference sequence). The CDR3 covers 12 residues. The CDR3, as DNA: TGTGCCAGTAAGTTCGGCGGCACTGAAGCTTTCTTT. It is translated as CASKFGGTEAFF.

This sequence joins TRBV18 and TRBJ2-3, with D tentatively TRBD2 (5 bases). In germline, CDR1 is KGHSH, CDR2 LQKENI. Deletions cut 1 base from V and 2 bases from J, with 10 bases between. The CDR3 has 15 residues. CDR3 coding DNA: TGTGCCAGCTCACCACTTGGACTCTTCACAGATACGCAGTATTTT. It codes for CASSPLGLFTDTQYF. The full variable domain, in which reference TRBV18 and TRBJ2-3 provide the parts outside the CDR3, is NAGVMQNPRHLVRRRGQEARLRCSPMKGHSHVYWYRQLPEEGLKFMVYLQKENIIDESGMPKERFSAEFPKEGPSILRIQQVVRGDSAAYFCASSPLGLFTDTQYFGPGTRLTVL.

The chain uses TRBV3-1 (or the pseudogene TRBV3-2) and TRBJ2-3; weak D call: TRBD2 (5 bases). V gave up 1 base and J gave up 5 bases, with 7 bases separating them. Germline loops: CDR1 LGHDT, CDR2 YNNKEL (reference sequence). The CDR3 contains 13 residues. The CDR3 is CASSQVRGDTQYF. The CDR3 DNA follows: TGTGCCAGCAGCCAAGTCCGGGGAGATACGCAGTATTTT.

The table lists this clone with many counts. The chain is built from TRBV5-6 and TRBJ2-7; 9 positions match TRBD1. Germline V lookup: CDR1 SGHDT, CDR2 YYEEEE. The V and J ends lost 2 bases and 5 bases, in that order; junction bases with no gene match: 5. This CDR3 is 14 amino acids long. The DNA for the CDR3 is TGTGCCAGCAGCTTCGGGACAGGGTTAGACGAGCAGTACTTC. Translating it yields CASSFGTGLDEQYF.

The gene calls are TRBV5-1 and TRBJ2-2; 7 nucleotides agree with TRBD2. The V and J ends lost 4 bases and 5 bases, in that order; junction bases with no gene match: 14. CDR1 and CDR2 from the germline V gene are SGHRS and YFSETQ. The CDR3 spans 17 residues. CDR3 DNA sequence: TGCGCCAGCAGCCCCATAGCGGGCGCGACCCTAACCGGGGAGCTGTTTTTT. Translation: CASSPIAGATLTGELFF.

The chain recombines TRBV12-5 with TRBJ1-6, with TRBD1 matching over 8 bases. Germline-derived CDR1 and CDR2 are LGHNT and FRNRAP. The CDR3 runs 15 residues. J was trimmed by 7 bases and V by 2 bases; bases with no gene match: 4. The CDR3 bases are TGTGCTAGTGGTTTGTTGACAGGGGCCAATTCACCCCTCCACTTT. It is translated as CASGLLTGANSPLHF.

This clone was picked up a small number of times. The chain employs TRBV5-6 and TRBJ1-2; D is uncertain. The CDR3 runs 14 residues. Germline CDR1 is SGHDT and CDR2 is YYEEEE. Trimming took 4 bases from V and 4 from J, leaving 14 bases between them. The CDR3 DNA is TGTGCCAGCAGCCCTCGTCCGGGAAGCTATGGCTACACCTTC. As protein: CASSPRPGSYGYTF.

The gene calls are TRBV5-6 and TRBJ2-7, with 12 bases fitting TRBD1. Germline V gene data show CDR1 as SGHDT and CDR2 as YYEEEE. CDR3 length: 14 residues. V lost 3 bases, J lost 6 bases, and 4 bases stayed unmatched. The CDR3 here is CASSWGQGAPEQYF. CDR3 in DNA: TGTGCCAGCAGCTGGGGACAGGGGGCTCCCGAGCAGTACTTC.

The chain employs TRBV2 and TRBJ2-1; 7 bases are a match to TRBD2. The CDR3 covers 14 residues. V shed 5 bases, J shed 6 bases, and the junction held 7 bases outside the gene matches. Germline values: CDR1 SNHLY, CDR2 FYNNEI. CDR3 protein: CASSQWGGFNEQFF. The CDR3 coding sequence is TGTGCCAGCAGTCAATGGGGGGGTTTCAATGAGCAGTTCTTC.

The CDR3 here is CASIGQSHSGANVLTF. CDR3 in DNA: TGTGCCAGCATCGGACAGTCTCACTCTGGGGCCAACGTCCTGACTTTC. The J gene is TRBJ2-6, the V gene TRBV28, with a possible D match to TRBD1 (6 bases). Per the germline V gene, CDR1 is MDHEN and CDR2 is SYDVKM. Trimming left V 7 bases short and J 0 bases short, with 13 bases between. The CDR3 length is 16 residues.

The chain combines TRBV24-1 with TRBJ2-7, with a weak D call TRBD1 (8 bases). V was clipped by 5 bases and J by 7 bases, with 14 bases between them. This CDR3 spans 13 amino acids. Germline assignment: CDR1 KGHDR and CDR2 SFDVKD. CDR3 nucleotides: TGTGCCACCAGTGGGACAGGGAGGGAAGAGCAGTACTTC. This encodes CATSGTGREEQYF.

This rearrangement joins TRBV19 to TRBJ2-1, with D perhaps matching TRBD2 (5 bases). CDR1 LNHDA and CDR2 SQIVND come from the germline V gene (reference sequence). This CDR3 has 12 amino acids. Trimming took off 7 bases at V and 15 bases at J, with 19 bases between the two ends. The CDR3 sequence: CASTTRARIPFF. In nucleotides, the CDR3 is TGTGCCAGTACCACGAGGGCCCGCATACCGTTCTTC.

The chain uses TRBV5-8 and TRBJ1-5; 7 nucleotides line up with TRBD1. CDR3 length: 14 amino acids. V was clipped by 5 bases and J by 7 bases; unmatched bases: 9. Germline V gives CDR1 SGHTS, CDR2 YDEGEE. The DNA for the CDR3 is TGTGCCAGCAGTCTCAGACAGGGAATGCAGCCCCAGCATTTT. Translated: CASSLRQGMQPQHF.

This clone was observed a handful of times. The J gene is TRBJ1-5, the V gene TRBV7-9; D gene uncertain. V dropped 2 bases and J dropped 5 bases, with 7 bases sitting between them. This CDR3 spans 13 amino acids. The germline CDR1 and CDR2 sequences are SEHNR and FQNEAQ (reference sequence). The CDR3 sequence is CASSLWGDQPQHF. The CDR3 bases are TGTGCCAGCAGCTTATGGGGAGATCAGCCCCAGCATTTT.

The V gene is TRBV10-3, the J gene TRBJ1-1, with a weak D call TRBD1 (5 bases). Trimming took off 2 bases at V and 1 base at J, with 11 bases between the two ends. The V gene's germline CDR1 is ENHRY and CDR2 SYGVKD. This CDR3 comprises 15 residues. CDR3 bases: TGTGCCATCAGTGAGCCAGGGATGGGGAACACTGAAGCTTTCTTT. It codes for CAISEPGMGNTEAFF.

The rearrangement uses TRBV27 and TRBJ1-5; 7 nucleotides align to TRBD1. Germline V CDR1 and CDR2: MNHEY, SMNVEV (reference sequence). V lost 5 bases and J lost 1; bases outside the gene matches: 8. The CDR3 spans 16 residues. In DNA form, the CDR3 reads TGTGCCAGCAGTCCAACCCAGGGACAGAGCAATCAGCCCCAGCATTTT. Its translation: CASSPTQGQSNQPQHF.

The chain combines TRBV11-2 with TRBJ2-1, with D tentatively TRBD2 (7 bases). Trimming removed 5 bases from V and 4 bases from J, with 15 bases in between. Germline CDR1 SGHAT, CDR2 FQNNGV. The CDR3 has 15 residues. The CDR3 DNA reads as TGTGCCAGCAGCCCGCGGGGGCGCCTTTACAATGAGCAGTTCTTC. Encoded protein: CASSPRGRLYNEQFF.

The V call is TRBV11-2, the J call TRBJ1-1; 12 bases agree with TRBD1. The CDR3 runs to 17 residues. Trimming cost V 5 bases and J 4 bases; bases outside gene matches: 11. Germline V CDR1 and CDR2: SGHAT, FQNNGV. This CDR3 is CASSPGQGARSGTEAFF. DNA for the CDR3: TGTGCCAGCAGCCCGGGACAGGGGGCAAGATCGGGCACTGAAGCTTTCTTT.

The V and J genes are TRBV5-1 and TRBJ2-2; D unclear. This CDR3 spans 15 amino acids. V was trimmed by 4 bases and J by 6 bases, leaving 16 bases between them. Germline V gives CDR1 SGHRS, CDR2 YFSETQ. In DNA, the CDR3 is TGCGCCAGCAGCCCATTAGAGGTTCGTCCCGGGGAGCTGTTTTTT. Translated, it gives CASSPLEVRPGELFF.

With respect to this clone: A much larger clone lies one base from this, so it may be a read error. The V and J genes are TRBV7-8 and TRBJ2-1; 13 bases align to TRBD2. This CDR3 comprises 15 residues. Trimming removed 4 bases from V and 7 bases from J; junction bases left unmatched: 4. Per germline, CDR1 SGHVS and CDR2 FQNEAQ. CDR3 nucleotides: TGTGCCAGCAGCTCTCGGACTAGCGGGAGTAATGAGCAGTTCTTC. Translating it yields CASSSRTSGSNEQFF.

V gene TRBV28 combines with J gene TRBJ1-4, with a weak D call TRBD1 (5 bases). This CDR3 contains 14 residues. Deletions cut 6 bases from V and 7 bases from J, with 15 bases between. Germline V gene lookup returns CDR1 MDHEN and CDR2 SYDVKM. The CDR3 is CASRVGGGSEKLFF. In DNA form, the CDR3 reads TGTGCCAGCAGGGTTGGGGGGGGAAGTGAAAAACTGTTTTTT.

The J gene is TRBJ1-3, the V gene TRBV19, with D possibly matching TRBD1 (5 bases). V was cut by 9 bases and J by 2 bases, with 17 bases left in between. This CDR3 spans 15 amino acids. Germline V gives CDR1 LNHDA, CDR2 SQIVND (reference sequence). The CDR3 nucleotides are TGTGCCAGCACCTCCGTGGGGCCCCCTGGAAACACCATATATTTT. This translates into CASTSVGPPGNTIYF.

The chain joins TRBV19 to TRBJ2-3, with TRBD1 matching 8 bases. The CDR3 loop spans 14 amino acids. V shed 4 bases, J shed 4 bases, and the junction held 4 bases outside the gene matches. CDR1 is LNHDA and CDR2 is SQIVND in the germline V gene (reference sequence). Here the CDR3 reads CASSTRQGPDTQYF. The CDR3 DNA reads as TGTGCCAGTAGTACAAGACAGGGGCCAGATACGCAGTATTTT. Full variable domain (rest looked up from reference TRBV19 and TRBJ2-3): DGGITQSPKYLFRKEGQNVTLSCEQNLNHDAMYWYRQDPGQGLRLIYYSQIVNDFQKGDIAEGYSVSREKKESFPLTVTSAQKNPTAFYLCASSTRQGPDTQYFGPGTRLTVL.

The chain uses TRBV5-4 and TRBJ1-4; D unresolved. The ends were cut back, 1 base at V and 7 bases at J, with 20 bases in the middle. The CDR3 covers 17 residues. Germline-derived CDR1 and CDR2 are SGHNT and YYREEE (reference sequence). The DNA for the CDR3 is TGTGCCAGCAGCTTGTGGGTAAACGCCCGCGGAACTGAAAAACTGTTTTTT. Residues: CASSLWVNARGTEKLFF.